These 6 T cell receptor beta chains originate from one sample sequenced in a study of T cells in Graves' hyperthyroidism and ophthalmopathy (dated by TCRdb to 2018 to 2020). The receptor library was made with multiplex PCR. The sequencing machine was an Illumina HiSeq 2000. Amplification of TCR beta CDR3 regions was carried out from RNA transcripts. The TCR CDR3 was subjected to a first round of RT-PCR using the HTBI primer set and the Qiagen OneStep RT-PCR kit. Through fastp at Q25 and MiXCR, TCRdb rebuilt clones from the public reads, retaining in-frame beta chains. Every entry covers one CDR3 protein and lists the most common genes and DNA from its rows. Across this sample there are roughly 600,000 distinct CDR3 sequences, with about 14% seen only once. The top ten clones comprise under 15% of the sample. Sequencing input: blood. The receptors were sampled from a woman aged 45 to 65 with Graves' ophthalmopathy.

This clonotype was counted ten times or more. The chain carries TRBV7-3 and TRBJ2-1; the D gene is possibly TRBD2 (6 bases). Germline loops: CDR1 SGHTA, CDR2 FQGTGA. This CDR3 spans 14 amino acids. V lost 0 bases to trimming and J lost 9 bases, with 12 bases between them. The CDR3: CASSLTGTSTEQFF. CDR3 nucleotides: TGTGCCAGCAGCTTAACGGGGACTTCTACTGAGCAGTTCTTC.

The chain couples TRBV29-1 to TRBJ1-1; perhaps TRBD1 as D (5 bases). The CDR3 extends over 13 amino acids. Germline lookup yields CDR1 SQVTM and CDR2 ANQGSEA. V lost 5 bases, J lost 5 bases, and 15 bases lay in between. CDR3 in amino acids: CSVTGRLGTEAFF. The CDR3 region has the DNA TGCAGCGTTACAGGAAGGCTAGGGACTGAAGCTTTCTTT.

This clonotype came up many times. The chain combines TRBV7-2 with TRBJ2-1; 8 nucleotides match TRBD2. Germline assignment: CDR1 SGHTA and CDR2 FQGNSA. The V gene end was trimmed by 4 bases and the J gene end by 3 bases; junction bases not matched to a gene: 5. CDR3 size: 15 residues. The CDR3 protein is CASSSVAGLYNEQFF. The CDR3 DNA is TGTGCCAGCAGCTCGGTAGCGGGACTCTACAATGAGCAGTTCTTC.

The chain combines TRBV6-2 or TRBV6-3 with TRBJ2-5; D is unresolved. This CDR3 region has 14 residues. V shed 6 bases and J shed 0 bases, with 11 bases lying between them. Germline V lookup: CDR1 MNHEY, CDR2 SVGEGT. The DNA of the CDR3 is TGTGCCAGCAGACCCTCCTTCGACCAAGAGACCCAGTACTTC. Its translation: CASRPSFDQETQYF.

This chain connects TRBV4-1 to TRBJ2-7, with 12 bases identical to TRBD2. Germline V gene lookup returns CDR1 MGHRA and CDR2 YSYEKL. V shed 1 base and J 6 bases; nucleotides not matched to a gene: 4. This CDR3 is built from 15 residues. CDR3: CASSQGLAGVGEQYF. As DNA, the CDR3 is TGCGCCAGCAGCCAAGGACTAGCGGGAGTCGGCGAGCAGTACTTC.

This clonotype was seen repeatedly, ten times or more. This chain joins TRBV28 and TRBJ2-4; 9 positions match TRBD1. CDR3 length equals 14 residues. Per germline, CDR1 MDHEN and CDR2 SYDVKM. J was trimmed by 6 bases and V by 7 bases; bases with no gene match: 7. The CDR3, as DNA: TGTGCCAGCAACCGGGACAGGGCTACAAACATTCAGTACTTC. As protein: CASNRDRATNIQYF.